This is a list of T cell receptor beta chains from one sample in a study of cytomegalovirus exposure and HLA in healthy donors. Some clones are missing from TCRdb's copy, which holds only in-frame ones; the method was immunoSEQ multiplex PCR. The data hold 180,000 or so clones, with roughly 79% observed a single time. Sequences were obtained from PBMCs. The origin of the receptors is a man aged 50-60 years in good health and CMV-seropositive. Both conserved end residues are part of each CDR3. A D gene is named only where the DNA matches it firmly. Size tells how often a clone was seen (once, few, many) or the class of an expanded clone, and some rows leave it out.

TRBV19	TRBJ1-2	.	TRBD1	TGTGCCAGTAGTTTGGACAGGGGGCCAGCGAACTATGGCTACACCTTC	CASSLDRGPANYGYTF
TRBV4-1	TRBJ2-3	.	.	TGCGCCAGCGCCACTCAGCCCTCCAGCATCCCAGGGGGCACAGATACGCAGTATTTT	CASATQPSSIPGGTDTQYF
TRBV5-4	TRBJ2-3	.	.	TGTGCCAGCAGCCATAGACAGGAAAGCACAGATACGCAGTATTTT	CASSHRQESTDTQYF
TRBV13	TRBJ1-3	.	.	TGTGCCAGCAGCGGGGGCTCTGTGAGCCCTGGGACTGGAAACACCATATATTTT	CASSGGSVSPGTGNTIYF
TRBV28	TRBJ1-1	.	TRBD1	TGTGCCAGCAGCCTTGGACAGGGGACTGAAGCTTTCTTT	CASSLGQGTEAFF
TRBV2	TRBJ1-1	.	.	TGTGCCAGCAGTTTCGACACCCTATACACTCCCACTGAAGCTTTCTTT	CASSFDTLYTPTEAFF
TRBV27	TRBJ2-5	.	TRBD2	TGTGCCAGCACCGACGGGGGGGCCCAGTACTTC	CASTDGGAQYF
TRBV6-6	TRBJ1-2	.	.	TGTGCCAGCAGTTACTCCTACAGGGACTATGGCTACACCTTC	CASSYSYRDYGYTF
TRBV5-6	TRBJ1-6	.	.	TGTGCCAGCAGCTTGGTTGTTTTGCGGGGGGCTGGTTCACCCCTCCACTTT	CASSLVVLRGAGSPLHF
TRBV5-1	TRBJ2-5	.	TRBD2	TGCGCCAGCAGCCGGGGGAAGGGGAGCGGGGGACAAGAGACCCAGTACTTC	CASSRGKGSGGQETQYF
TRBV6-4	TRBJ1-2	.	TRBD1	TGTGCCAGCAGCAAAGGACAGGGGCAGGAGGGCTACACCTTC	CASSKGQGQEGYTF
TRBV9	TRBJ2-1	.	.	TGTGCCAGCAGCCCTCTCAATCTAAACAATGAGCAGTTCTTC	CASSPLNLNNEQFF
TRBV18	TRBJ2-2	once	TRBD1	TGTGCCAGCTCACCGCAGACAGGGGACACCGGGGAGCTGTTTTTT	CASSPQTGDTGELFF
TRBV7-2	TRBJ2-1	.	.	TGTGCCAGCAGCTTAGACTCTACCAACAATGAGCAGTTCTTC	CASSLDSTNNEQFF
TRBV6-5	TRBJ1-5	.	TRBD1	TGTGCCAGCAGCTGGACAGGGGTGGATCAGCCCCAGCATTTT	CASSWTGVDQPQHF
TRBV19	TRBJ2-7	.	.	TGTGCCAGTAGCCGCACGAGCTCCTACGAGCAGTACTTC	CASSRTSSYEQYF
TRBV2	TRBJ1-1	.	TRBD1	TGTGCCAGCAGGAGGGGGGACAGGGTGATGAACACTGAAGCTTTCTTT	CASRRGDRVMNTEAFF
TRBV4-2	TRBJ2-2	once	.	TGTGCCAGCAGGACTAGAACAGGGGAGAGCACCGGGGAGCTGTTTTTT	CASRTRTGESTGELFF
TRBV2	TRBJ1-5	.	.	TGTGCCAGCAGGGCACAGGCGTTAGGCAATCAGCCCCAGCATTTT	CASRAQALGNQPQHF
TRBV5-1	TRBJ2-1	few	.	TGCGCCAGCAGCTTGGAACCCCAGGGGCGGTACAATGAGCAGTTCTTC	CASSLEPQGRYNEQFF
TRBV7-9	TRBJ1-4	few	.	TGTGCCAGCAGCTTAGGGGCCTTTAATGAAAAACTGTTTTTT	CASSLGAFNEKLFF
TRBV9	TRBJ1-6	.	TRBD1	TGTGCCAGCAGCTACGGACAGGGACCTAATTCACCCCTCCACTTT	CASSYGQGPNSPLHF
TRBV2	TRBJ2-1	medium-sized	TRBD2	TGTGCCAGCATTCAACTAGCGCGGGACAATGAGCAGTTCTTC	CASIQLARDNEQFF
TRBV7-9	TRBJ2-5	.	.	TGTGCCAGCAGCCCGTCGGGGTCGTCAGAGACCCAGTACTTC	CASSPSGSSETQYF
TRBV27	TRBJ1-6	.	.	TGTGCCAGCAGCTCAAGACAGAATAATTCACCCCTCCACTTT	CASSSRQNNSPLHF
TRBV5-1	TRBJ1-1	.	.	TGCGCCAGCAGCCCCGATGGGGCGGCTGAAGCTTTCTTT	CASSPDGAAEAFF
TRBV11-3	TRBJ2-7	.	.	TGTGCCAGCAGCTTAGGAGGGGGTCGGGAGCAGTACTTC	CASSLGGGREQYF
TRBV4-1	TRBJ2-3	.	.	TGCGCCAGCATCCGGGGGGCAGCCACAGATACGCAGTATTTT	CASIRGAATDTQYF
TRBV15	TRBJ1-5	.	.	TGTGCCACCAGCACGGGGAATCAGCCCCAGCATTTT	CATSTGNQPQHF
TRBV6-5	TRBJ2-5	.	.	TGTGCCAGCAGTCCAGGACAGGAGGGACAAGAGACCCAGTACTTC	CASSPGQEGQETQYF
TRBV7-3	TRBJ1-3	.	.	TGTGCCAGCAGCGAACCGCAGGGCGCCATATATTTT	CASSEPQGAIYF
TRBV5-6	TRBJ2-6	.	TRBD1	TGTGCCAGCAGTCGGGACAGGGGAATCCCCACTCTGGGGGCCAACGTCCTGACTTTC	CASSRDRGIPTLGANVLTF
TRBV6-5	TRBJ2-3	.	.	TGTGCCAGCAGTCCGCGCTCCCTCGGAGCGGATACGCAGTATTTT	CASSPRSLGADTQYF
TRBV19	TRBJ2-4	.	.	TGTGCCAGTAGTTTTCTCTCGACCGGGAAGAAAAACATTCAGTACTTC	CASSFLSTGKKNIQYF
TRBV5-1	TRBJ2-6	few	.	TGCGCCAGCAGCTTGGCCCCCAATGGGGCCAACGTCCTGACTTTC	CASSLAPNGANVLTF
TRBV28	TRBJ1-3	.	TRBD1	TGTGCCAGCAGTATCAAACAGGGGGCAGGGGGAAACACCATATATTTT	CASSIKQGAGGNTIYF
TRBV6-5	TRBJ2-5	once	TRBD1	TGTGCCAGCAGTTACTCGGTGCGACAGGGGGCAGAGACCCAGTACTTC	CASSYSVRQGAETQYF
TRBV5-6	TRBJ2-6	few	.	TGTGCCAGCAGCCCCGGGACTGGGGCCAACGTCCTGACTTTC	CASSPGTGANVLTF
TRBV11-2	TRBJ2-1	.	TRBD2	TGTGCCAGCAGCAGAAGCGGGGGGACCTACAATGAGCAGTTCTTC	CASSRSGGTYNEQFF
TRBV2	TRBJ1-5	.	.	TGTGCCAGCAGTGATCGGGTGGGCAATCAGCCCCAGCATTTT	CASSDRVGNQPQHF
TRBV6-6	TRBJ1-5	once	TRBD1	TGTGCCAGCAGTCCGACAGGGATCAATCAGCCCCAGCATTTT	CASSPTGINQPQHF
TRBV7-9	TRBJ2-2	few	TRBD2	TGTGCCAGCAGCTCCAGGACTAGCGGGGGGCATCACACCGGGGAGCTGTTTTTT	CASSSRTSGGHHTGELFF
TRBV7-2	TRBJ1-4	.	.	TGTGCCAGCAGCCCGGGAAATAGGCTGTTTTTT	CASSPGNRLFF
TRBV28	TRBJ1-6	.	.	TGTGCCAGCAGTCGAACCTACAGATATTCACCCCTCCACTTT	CASSRTYRYSPLHF
TRBV6-1	TRBJ2-3	.	.	TGTGCCAGCAGTGCCATTGGGACTGGAATCACAGATACGCAGTATTTT	CASSAIGTGITDTQYF
TRBV29-1	TRBJ1-1	.	.	TGCAGCGTTAGACAGCCGACCAGTGAAGCTTTCTTT	CSVRQPTSEAFF
TRBV5-1	TRBJ2-5	few	.	TGCGCCAGCAGCTTGCTCCTCGGGGAGACCCAGTACTTC	CASSLLLGETQYF
TRBV6-1	TRBJ2-2	.	.	TGTGCCAGCAGAACAGGGGGGGACACCGGGGAGCTGTTTTTT	CASRTGGDTGELFF
TRBV7-2	TRBJ2-7	few	TRBD2	TGTGCCAGCAGCTCACCAGCGGGGGGCCAGTACTTC	CASSSPAGGQYF
TRBV5-8	TRBJ1-1	.	TRBD1	TGTGCCAGCAGCTTGCGGGACAGCAAAGCTTTCTTT	CASSLRDSKAFF
TRBV2	TRBJ1-3	.	TRBD1	TGTGCCAGCAGTCTCACCTCCTCGGGACAGGGTACAACACGGGTCGGAAACACCATATATTTT	CASSLTSSGQGTTRVGNTIYF
TRBV11-3	TRBJ1-2	.	TRBD1	TGTGCCAGCAGCCTACAGGGGGCGGAGGGCTACACCTTC	CASSLQGAEGYTF
TRBV18	TRBJ1-4	.	.	TGTGCCAGCTCACCGCGGACACAAAGGGGTGAAAAACTGTTTTTT	CASSPRTQRGEKLFF
TRBV4-2	TRBJ2-1	.	TRBD1	TGTGCCAGCAGCCAAGATATTAGGACAGGGGGTTCCAATGAGCAGTTCTTC	CASSQDIRTGGSNEQFF